One sample yielded the 20 T cell receptor beta chains listed below, sequenced in a study of cytotoxic CD8 clonotypes in ibrutinib-treated CLL. Sequencing used immunoSEQ multiplex PCR; TCRdb keeps in-frame clones, though not all of them. The sample carries roughly 250,000 clones, 70% recorded once. This material consisted of PBMCs, taken after 24 months of ibrutinib treatment. The receptor set was obtained from a human donor with chronic lymphocytic leukemia.

This sequence joins TRBV7-2 and TRBJ2-5; 14 bases agree with TRBD2. The germline V gene has CDR1 SGHTA and CDR2 FQGNSA. This CDR3 is built from 16 residues. After removal of 4 bases from V and 5 bases from J, the junction contained 6 bases not matched to a gene. The CDR3 nucleotides are TGTGCCAGCAGCTCAACCTGGACTAGCGGGAGGGAGACCCAGTACTTC. Translation: CASSSTWTSGRETQYF.

The CDR3 DNA reads TGTGCCTGGAGTGTTCGACTAGCGGGGGATTACGAGCAGTACTTC. Residues: CAWSVRLAGDYEQYF. The J gene is TRBJ2-7, the V gene TRBV30; 12 bases fit TRBD2. V lost 0 bases, J lost 4 bases, and 4 bases stayed unmatched. The CDR3 extends over 15 amino acids. Germline CDR1 and CDR2: GTSNPN and SVGIG (reference sequence). Based on the CDR3 plus reference TRBV30 and TRBJ2-7, the full variable domain is SQTIHQWPATLVQPVGSPLSLECTVEGTSNPNLYWYRQAAGRGLQLLFYSVGIGQISSEVPQNLSASRPQDRQFILSSKKLLLSDSGFYLCAWSVRLAGDYEQYFGPGTRLTVT.

This rearrangement joins TRBV19 to TRBJ2-2; the D is unclear. The V end was cut by 0 bases, the J end by 5 bases, with 7 bases between. CDR3 size: 14 residues. Germline CDR1 is LNHDA and CDR2 is SQIVND (reference sequence). The CDR3 region has the DNA TGTGCCAGTAGTATAGAGGTGGGAACCGGGGAGCTGTTTTTT. The encoded protein is CASSIEVGTGELFF.

The chain uses TRBV7-9 and TRBJ2-3, with 7 bases identical to TRBD1. The CDR3 is made up of 13 amino acids. V trimming: 8 bases; J trimming: 3 bases; junction bases outside the gene matches: 5. Germline CDR1 reads SEHNR; CDR2 reads FQNEAQ (reference sequence). Written as DNA, the CDR3 is TGTGCCAGCTCATCCAGGGGGACAGATACGCAGTATTTT. This sequence encodes CASSSRGTDTQYF.

The chain has TRBV30 and TRBJ1-3, with D unclear. V lost 3 bases to trimming and J lost 4 bases, with 4 bases between them. CDR1 and CDR2 (germline): GTSNPN, SVGIG (reference sequence). The length of the CDR3 is 11 residues. CDR3 DNA: TGTGCCTGGAGCCCAGGAAACACCATATATTTT. Protein product: CAWSPGNTIYF. Using reference TRBV30 and TRBJ1-3 for the parts outside the CDR3, the full variable domain is SQTIHQWPATLVQPVGSPLSLECTVEGTSNPNLYWYRQAAGRGLQLLFYSVGIGQISSEVPQNLSASRPQDRQFILSSKKLLLSDSGFYLCAWSPGNTIYFGEGSWLTVV.

The genes are TRBV7-3 and TRBJ2-3; TRBD1 matches at 8 bases. Germline V gene data show CDR1 as SGHTA and CDR2 as FQGTGA. The CDR3 sequence is 16 residues long. Trimming cost V 3 bases and J 0 bases; bases outside gene matches: 5. CDR3 sequence reads: CASSLGWTGSTDTQYF. The CDR3 nucleotides are TGTGCCAGCAGCTTGGGGTGGACAGGGAGCACAGATACGCAGTATTTT.

The V call is TRBV9, the J call TRBJ2-5; TRBD2 is a possible D gene (5 bases). The V end lost 2 bases, the J end lost 5 bases, and 13 bases lay between the germline ends. CDR3 length: 14 residues. Germline V gene lookup returns CDR1 SGDLS and CDR2 YYNGEE. The CDR3 DNA reads TGTGCCAGCAGCGTGGGGATTTCGGGGGAGACCCAGTACTTC. Translation gives CASSVGISGETQYF. Together with reference TRBV9 and TRBJ2-5, the CDR3 gives the full variable domain: DSGVTQTPKHLITATGQRVTLRCSPRSGDLSVYWYQQSLDQGLQFLIQYYNGEERAKGNILERFSAQQFPDLHSELNLSSLELGDSALYFCASSVGISGETQYFGPGTRLLVL.

The rearrangement uses TRBV7-9 and TRBJ2-7, with D perhaps TRBD1 (6 bases). Germline V gene lookup returns CDR1 SEHNR and CDR2 FQNEAQ (reference sequence). With 3 bases removed from V and 4 bases from J, the gap between germline ends came to 7 bases. This CDR3 has 12 residues. DNA of the CDR3: TGTGCCAGCAGCTTCACAGGGTACGAGCAGTACTTC. Its translation: CASSFTGYEQYF.

There are a few counts of this clone. This chain links TRBV21-1 with TRBJ1-2; the table's D call of TRBD1 was not tested on the DNA. TRBV21-1 is described as a pseudogene. The CDR3 runs 15 residues. The CDR3 is CASSKVGPQGRGYTF. The DNA of the CDR3 is TGTGCCAGCAGCAAAGTCGGTCCCCAGGGCCGCGGCTACACCTTC.

This chain links TRBV15 with TRBJ2-1; D is undetermined. This CDR3 spans 13 amino acids. V gave up 1 base and J gave up 4 bases, with 5 bases separating them. CDR1 is LNHNV, CDR2 YYDKDF, per germline (reference sequence). Written as DNA, the CDR3 is TGTGCCACCAGCAGAGCGACGTACAATGAGCAGTTCTTC. This gives the protein CATSRATYNEQFF.

The sample holds a few counts of this clone. V gene TRBV25-1 combines with J gene TRBJ2-3; 13 bases agree with TRBD2. The CDR3 has 14 amino acids. Germline V gene data show CDR1 as MGHDK and CDR2 as SYGVNS. The trim removed 8 bases at V and 4 bases at J, leaving 3 bases unmatched. The CDR3 region has the DNA TGTGCCAGCGGACTAGCGGGAGTGGCAGATACGCAGTATTTT. Amino acids: CASGLAGVADTQYF.

This rearrangement joins TRBV27 to TRBJ2-7; TRBD1 agrees at 7 bases. The CDR3 is made up of 11 amino acids. The J segment lost 4 bases and the V segment lost 8 bases, leaving 2 bases of the junction unmatched. CDR1 and CDR2 from the germline V gene are MNHEY and SMNVEV (reference sequence). The CDR3 DNA reads TGTGCCAGCCACAGGGGATACGAGCAGTACTTC. It codes for CASHRGYEQYF.

The CDR3 loop reads CARPQPLAGFDKNIQYF. The CDR3 DNA follows: TGTGCTAGACCCCAACCTCTAGCGGGATTTGACAAAAACATTCAGTACTTC. V and J are TRBV12-5 and TRBJ2-4; 9 bases are a match to TRBD2. CDR3 length equals 17 residues. CDR1 and CDR2 from the germline V gene are LGHNT and FRNRAP. V was pared by 9 bases and J by 3 bases, with 15 bases of the junction left unmatched.

This chain connects TRBV7-2 to TRBJ2-5, with D perhaps matching TRBD1 or TRBD2 (7 bases each). V lost 3 bases and J lost 1, with 18 bases in between. Germline V gene data show CDR1 as SGHTA and CDR2 as FQGNSA. The CDR3 contains 17 residues. CDR3 residues: CASSFLGRGPPQETQYF. The CDR3 bases are TGTGCCAGCAGCTTCCTGGGGAGGGGGCCCCCCCAAGAGACCCAGTACTTC.

This chain connects TRBV14 to TRBJ2-1; the match to TRBD2 covers 7 bases. Germline values: CDR1 SGHDN, CDR2 FVKESK. The CDR3 loop spans 19 amino acids. The ends lost 4 bases at V and 3 bases at J; junction bases unmatched: 18. CDR3 amino acids: CASSPFMAGGGHFYNEQFF. CDR3 sequence (DNA): TGTGCCAGCAGCCCCTTTATGGCCGGGGGAGGGCATTTCTACAATGAGCAGTTCTTC.

The count of this clone is one. The chain combines TRBV27 with TRBJ2-7; 8 bases line up with TRBD2. Germline loops: CDR1 MNHEY, CDR2 SMNVEV (reference sequence). The CDR3 loop spans 16 amino acids. J was trimmed by 4 bases and V by 5 bases; bases with no gene match: 13. In DNA, the CDR3 is TGTGCCAGCAGTCGGTTACTAGCGGCAAGGGGGTACGAGCAGTACTTC. Translating it yields CASSRLLAARGYEQYF.

The rearrangement joins TRBV5-4 to TRBJ2-3; D possibly corresponds to TRBD2 (5 bases). Germline CDR1 and CDR2: SGHNT and YYREEE (reference sequence). Trimming shortened V by 4 bases and J by 1 base, and 22 bases separated the two germline ends. The CDR3 length is 18 residues. The chain's CDR3 is CASSRSVGVRLGTDTQYF. Here the CDR3 DNA reads TGTGCCAGCAGCCGTTCGGTGGGAGTTCGGTTGGGCACAGATACGCAGTATTTT.

The V call is TRBV6-5, the J call TRBJ2-7, with D perhaps given as TRBD1 or TRBD2 (5 bases each). Trimming left V 4 bases short and J 3 bases short, with 16 bases between. The CDR3 is made up of 15 amino acids. The V gene's germline CDR1 is MNHEY and CDR2 SVGAGI. CDR3 region: CASSFPRGDHYEQYF. CDR3 in DNA: TGTGCCAGCAGTTTCCCCCGAGGGGACCACTACGAGCAGTACTTC.

This clone was recorded once. The chain combines TRBV4-1 with TRBJ2-7; no reliable D call. Trimming pared 2 bases from V and 5 bases from J, leaving 16 bases between. CDR1 and CDR2 from the germline V gene are MGHRA and YSYEKL. This CDR3 has 15 amino acids. The CDR3 loop reads CASSQPDRIVDEQYF. Here the CDR3 DNA reads TGCGCCAGCAGCCAACCGGACCGCATCGTGGACGAGCAGTACTTC.

This CDR3 is CASSWRLAGGAEQYF. Here the CDR3 DNA reads TGCGCCAGCAGCTGGAGACTAGCGGGAGGAGCCGAGCAGTACTTC. The chain couples TRBV5-1 to TRBJ2-7, with 13 bases identical to TRBD2. This CDR3 has 15 amino acids. CDR1 is SGHRS, CDR2 YFSETQ, per germline. The ends lost 3 bases at V and 6 bases at J; junction bases unmatched: 6. The full variable domain, its missing parts supplied by reference TRBV5-1 and TRBJ2-7, is KAGVTQTPRYLIKTRGQQVTLSCSPISGHRSVSWYQQTPGQGLQFLFEYFSETQRNKGNFPGRFSGRQFSNSRSEMNVSTLELGDSALYLCASSWRLAGGAEQYFGPGTRLTVT.